Given below is one T cell receptor (beta chain) in context. The sample belongs to a study of CD8 T cells in Susac syndrome. Random hexamers primed reverse transcription of about 0.45 to 1 ug RNA. MiXCR, applied by TCRdb to the immunoSEQ multiplex PCR reads, yields one record per CDR3 protein. The repertoire consists of about 280,000 distinct CDR3 sequences, with about 88% occurring once and the leading ten covering approximately 0.11%. The CDR3 has 12 residues. Germline V gives CDR1 SGHAT, CDR2 FQNNGV. V was trimmed by 5 bases and J by 5 bases, leaving 7 bases between them. The clonotype originates from a human donor with multiple sclerosis. The rearrangement joins TRBV11-2 to TRBJ2-1, with D maybe TRBD1 (5 bases). The sequenced sample consisted of CD8+ T cells from PBMCs. CDR3 DNA sequence: TGTGCCAGCAGCGTCAGGGACAATGAGCAGTTCTTC. It encodes CASSVRDNEQFF. The full variable domain, completed using reference TRBV11-2 and TRBJ2-1, is EAGVAQSPRYKIIEKRQSVAFWCNPISGHATLYWYQQILGQGPKLLIQFQNNGVVDDSQLPKDRFSAERLKGVDSTLKIQPAKLEDSAVYLCASSVRDNEQFFGPGTRLTVL.